This entry lists 14 T cell receptor beta chains sequenced from one sample in a study of T cells after yellow fever vaccination. TCRdb reanalysed the 5' RACE reads using MiXCR and keeps one entry per CDR3 protein. The sample has around 340,000 distinct CDR3 sequences, roughly 8.7% seen once. Sequenced material: PBMCs, taken on the day of the first yellow fever vaccination. All receptors come from a man between 18 and 35 years old who received the YFV17D yellow fever vaccine.

The V call is TRBV12-3 or TRBV12-4, the J call TRBJ2-5; D perhaps matches TRBD1 (5 bases). The germline V and J ends were trimmed by 5 bases and 2 bases, with 15 bases remaining between them. This CDR3 comprises 15 residues. In DNA form, the CDR3 reads TGTGCCAGCAGTCCCTTGGGGCTTATTCAAGAGACCCAGTACTTC. As protein: CASSPLGLIQETQYF.

The V and J genes are TRBV6-5 and TRBJ2-5; 8 bases map to TRBD1. The CDR3 consists of 12 residues. Losses at the gene ends were 6 bases for V and 3 bases for J; bases not matched to a gene: 0. Germline CDR1 MNHEY, CDR2 SVGAGI. The DNA of the CDR3 is TGTGCCAGCAGGGACAGGGAAGAGACCCAGTACTTC. Translation gives CASRDREETQYF.

This clonotype was counted a few times. V gene TRBV7-2 combines with J gene TRBJ2-3; D is possibly TRBD2 (6 bases). This CDR3 is 15 amino acids long. V was trimmed by 2 bases and J by 1 base, leaving 10 bases between them. Germline CDR1 reads SGHTA; CDR2 reads FQGNSA. This chain's CDR3 is CASSLWSSGTDTQYF. The DNA of the CDR3 is TGTGCCAGCAGCTTATGGTCTAGCGGCACAGATACGCAGTATTTT.

This clonotype was counted at least ten times. The chain carries TRBV6-4 and TRBJ2-3; 9 nucleotides agree with TRBD2. Germline V gene lookup returns CDR1 MRHNA and CDR2 SNTAGT. V gave up 4 bases and J gave up 0 bases; unmatched junction bases: 2. The CDR3 has 15 residues. CDR3 nucleotides: TGTGCCAGCAGTGGCGGGGGGGCCAGCACAGATACGCAGTATTTT. Its translation is CASSGGGASTDTQYF.

There are a few counts of this clonotype. The chain joins TRBV12-3 or TRBV12-4 to TRBJ1-3, with D possibly being TRBD1 (5 bases). CDR3 length equals 12 residues. The germline V and J ends were trimmed by 8 bases and 3 bases, with 8 bases remaining between them. CDR3 region: CASGGSGNTIYF. The CDR3 region has the DNA TGTGCCAGCGGGGGTAGTGGAAACACCATATATTTT.

The rearrangement links TRBV7-2 to TRBJ2-1; TRBD2 matches 7 bases. In germline, CDR1 is SGHTA, CDR2 FQGNSA. With 3 bases clipped from V and 7 bases from J, the junction kept 6 bases outside the gene matches. The CDR3 consists of 14 residues. The CDR3 sequence is CASSFRTSTNEQFF. The CDR3, as DNA: TGTGCCAGCAGCTTCCGGACTAGTACGAATGAGCAGTTCTTC.

This clonotype has just a few counts. The rearrangement joins TRBV7-9 to TRBJ2-2; D assignment may be TRBD1 or TRBD2 (5 bases each). This CDR3 region has 16 residues. V was cut by 7 bases and J by 5 bases, with 20 bases left in between. Germline CDR1 is SEHNR and CDR2 is FQNEAQ (reference sequence). This CDR3 is CASISPGRRRTGELFF. The CDR3 DNA reads TGTGCCAGCATCTCCCCGGGACGGCGAAGGACCGGGGAGCTGTTTTTT.

The chain carries TRBV25-1 and TRBJ2-5, with D perhaps assigned TRBD1 or TRBD2 (6 bases each). Between the trimmed V and J ends, which lost 2 bases and 3 bases, there was a span of 16 bases. The V gene's germline CDR1 is MGHDK and CDR2 SYGVNS. This CDR3 has 16 residues. The CDR3 sequence is CASSEGTGAPKETQYF. CDR3 coding DNA: TGTGCCAGCAGTGAAGGAACGGGGGCCCCTAAAGAGACCCAGTACTTC. Based on the CDR3 plus reference TRBV25-1 and TRBJ2-5, the full variable domain is EADIYQTPRYLVIGTGKKITLECSQTMGHDKMYWYQQDPGMELHLIHYSYGVNSTEKGDLSSESTVSRIRTEHFPLTLESARPSHTSQYLCASSEGTGAPKETQYFGPGTRLLVL.

The chain links TRBV25-1 to TRBJ1-5; D gene ambiguous. Trimming left V 5 bases short and J 0 bases short, with 8 bases between. The CDR3 loop spans 14 amino acids. Looked up from germline, CDR1 is MGHDK and CDR2 is SYGVNS. This CDR3 reads CASSSRASNQPQHF. In DNA form, the CDR3 reads TGTGCCAGCAGTAGTAGGGCTAGCAATCAGCCCCAGCATTTT.

This clonotype turned up a few times. This chain uses TRBV20-1 with TRBJ1-4; perhaps TRBD1 as D (5 bases). This CDR3 region has 12 residues. Trimming removed 2 bases at V and 8 bases at J, with 9 bases between. CDR1 and CDR2 (germline): DFQATT, SNEGSKA (reference sequence). DNA of the CDR3: TGCAGTGCTAGACTGAGGGGAGAAAAACTGTTTTTT. Translated: CSARLRGEKLFF.

This clonotype was seen a handful of times. This chain joins TRBV5-4 and TRBJ2-3, with 9 bases identical to TRBD2. V shed 4 bases, J shed 3 bases, and the junction held 6 bases outside the gene matches. Germline CDR1 and CDR2: SGHNT and YYREEE (reference sequence). The CDR3 contains 15 residues. CDR3 loop: CASSLASGVTDTQYF. For the CDR3, the DNA is TGTGCCAGCAGCCTTGCTAGCGGGGTGACAGATACGCAGTATTTT.

The sample holds many counts of this clonotype. The chain carries TRBV4-3 and TRBJ2-2; the D is unclear. This CDR3 region has 16 residues. Trimming took off 3 bases at V and 4 bases at J, with 15 bases between the two ends. CDR1 and CDR2 from the germline V gene are LGHNA and YSLEER. DNA for the CDR3: TGCGCCAGCAGCCAGTCTCCCGGGTTCGTCACCGGGGAGCTGTTTTTT. Translation: CASSQSPGFVTGELFF.

This rearrangement joins TRBV2 to TRBJ1-2, with a weak D call TRBD1 (5 bases). The germline CDR1 and CDR2 sequences are SNHLY and FYNNEI. With 2 bases removed from V and 3 bases from J, the gap between germline ends came to 13 bases. This CDR3 comprises 15 residues. This chain's CDR3 is CASSERGQGYYGYTF. The CDR3 DNA reads TGTGCCAGCAGTGAACGGGGCCAGGGCTACTATGGCTACACCTTC.

The chain uses TRBV24-1 and TRBJ1-2, with 7 bases aligning to TRBD1. The V gene's germline CDR1 is KGHDR and CDR2 SFDVKD. This CDR3 contains 14 residues. The V segment lost 5 bases and the J segment 2 bases; nucleotides outside the gene matches: 4. The CDR3 region is CATSAPDRNYGYTF. For the CDR3, the DNA is TGTGCCACCAGTGCTCCGGACAGGAACTATGGCTACACCTTC.